Listed below are T cell receptor beta chains from one sample, sequenced in a study of shared clonotypes between healthy human individuals. Libraries were prepared by immunoSEQ multiplex PCR; TCRdb keeps only in-frame clonotypes and omits some of them. The top ten clones hold approximately 0.057% of a sample with about 610,000 clones, about 96% of them seen once. The sequenced sample was naive CD4+ T cells sorted from blood. The receptors come from a woman aged 25-40 years in good health. The CDR3 runs from the conserved cysteine through the conserved F or W. Each record gives: V gene, clone size, D gene, J gene, CDR3 DNA, CDR3 protein. D genes are given only for firm matches. Not every row has a clone size; where given, it reads once, few, many or a size class.

v_call: TRBV7-8
clone_size: .
d_call: .
j_call: TRBJ2-1
cdr3_nt: TGTGCCAGCAGCTTAGTTACTGTTGCCAACAATGAGCAGTTCTTC
cdr3_aa: CASSLVTVANNEQFF

v_call: TRBV18
clone_size: .
d_call: TRBD1
j_call: TRBJ2-2
cdr3_nt: TGTGCCAGCTCACCACCGGGGACAGTTGTGGCCGGGGAGCTGTTTTTT
cdr3_aa: CASSPPGTVVAGELFF

v_call: TRBV12-5
clone_size: .
d_call: TRBD1
j_call: TRBJ1-2
cdr3_nt: TGTGCTAGTGGTTTGGTACCAGGGGGAGCTGGCTACACCTTC
cdr3_aa: CASGLVPGGAGYTF

v_call: TRBV27
clone_size: .
d_call: TRBD1
j_call: TRBJ1-6
cdr3_nt: TGTGCCAGCACCTCCGGACAGGGAGGGGGCTCCTATAATTCACCCCTCCACTTT
cdr3_aa: CASTSGQGGGSYNSPLHF

v_call: TRBV12-5
clone_size: .
d_call: .
j_call: TRBJ2-1
cdr3_nt: TGTGCTAGTGGTTTGGTACTTCAACCAGGCCTCAATGAGCAGTTCTTC
cdr3_aa: CASGLVLQPGLNEQFF

v_call: TRBV7-2
clone_size: .
d_call: .
j_call: TRBJ2-1
cdr3_nt: TGTGCCAGCAGCTTAGGAGGGGGAATACCCTACAATGAGCAGTTCTTC
cdr3_aa: CASSLGGGIPYNEQFF

v_call: TRBV5-4
clone_size: .
d_call: .
j_call: TRBJ2-7
cdr3_nt: TGTGCCAGCAGCTTGGGGACACAAACCTACGAGCAGTACTTC
cdr3_aa: CASSLGTQTYEQYF

v_call: TRBV5-4
clone_size: .
d_call: .
j_call: TRBJ2-7
cdr3_nt: TGTGCCAGCAGCCCGCGACGGGGCGAGCAGTACTTC
cdr3_aa: CASSPRRGEQYF

v_call: TRBV29-1
clone_size: .
d_call: .
j_call: TRBJ2-1
cdr3_nt: TGCAGCGTTGGGAGATTCAGGAATGAGCAGTTCTTC
cdr3_aa: CSVGRFRNEQFF

v_call: TRBV7-8
clone_size: .
d_call: TRBD2
j_call: TRBJ2-2
cdr3_nt: TGTGCCAGCAGCCCCAGTCGACTAGCTAACACCGGGGAGCTGTTTTTT
cdr3_aa: CASSPSRLANTGELFF

v_call: TRBV4-1
clone_size: .
d_call: .
j_call: TRBJ1-1
cdr3_nt: TGCGCCAGCAGCCGCACTACAGGGTACTCTGAAGCTTTCTTT
cdr3_aa: CASSRTTGYSEAFF

v_call: TRBV30
clone_size: few
d_call: TRBD1
j_call: TRBJ1-1
cdr3_nt: TGTGCCTGGAGCCAGGGGGCGACAGGGAGGACTGAAGCTTTCTTT
cdr3_aa: CAWSQGATGRTEAFF

v_call: TRBV5-1
clone_size: .
d_call: .
j_call: TRBJ2-7
cdr3_nt: TGCGCCAGCAGCATACGGGCCACCTACGAGCAGTACTTC
cdr3_aa: CASSIRATYEQYF

v_call: TRBV7-9
clone_size: .
d_call: .
j_call: TRBJ2-5
cdr3_nt: TGTGCCAGCAGCTTAGGCGTGACGGGACAAGAGACCCAGTACTTC
cdr3_aa: CASSLGVTGQETQYF

v_call: TRBV5-5
clone_size: once
d_call: .
j_call: TRBJ1-4
cdr3_nt: TGTGCCAGCAGCTCACTGCGGGAGGGCGGCGAAAAACTGTTTTTT
cdr3_aa: CASSSLREGGEKLFF

v_call: TRBV2
clone_size: .
d_call: TRBD1
j_call: TRBJ2-7
cdr3_nt: TGTGCCAGCAGTCGACAGGGGGCCTACGAGCAGTACTTC
cdr3_aa: CASSRQGAYEQYF

v_call: TRBV11-3
clone_size: .
d_call: .
j_call: TRBJ1-1
cdr3_nt: TGTGCCAGCAGCTTAGGGGGGAAGAACACTGAAGCTTTCTTT
cdr3_aa: CASSLGGKNTEAFF

v_call: TRBV27
clone_size: .
d_call: .
j_call: TRBJ1-4
cdr3_nt: TGTGCCAGCAGTTTGACCCACAGGGCCACTAATGAAAAACTGTTTTTT
cdr3_aa: CASSLTHRATNEKLFF

v_call: TRBV11-3
clone_size: .
d_call: TRBD2
j_call: TRBJ2-7
cdr3_nt: TGTGCCAGCAGCTTAGATCCAGCGGGAGTCTACGAGCAGTACTTC
cdr3_aa: CASSLDPAGVYEQYF

v_call: TRBV9
clone_size: .
d_call: .
j_call: TRBJ1-2
cdr3_nt: TGTGCCAGCAGCGTAGGAGGGGTAGCTAACTATGGCTACACCTTC
cdr3_aa: CASSVGGVANYGYTF

v_call: TRBV28
clone_size: once
d_call: TRBD2
j_call: TRBJ2-7
cdr3_nt: TGTGCCAGCAGGGATACTAGCGGGAGGGAATCCTTCTACGAGCAGTACTTC
cdr3_aa: CASRDTSGRESFYEQYF

v_call: TRBV5-5
clone_size: .
d_call: .
j_call: TRBJ2-3
cdr3_nt: TGTGCCAGCAGCGGTCGACAGAGAACAGATACGCAGTATTTT
cdr3_aa: CASSGRQRTDTQYF

v_call: TRBV6-5
clone_size: .
d_call: TRBD1
j_call: TRBJ2-1
cdr3_nt: TGTGCCAGCAGACCCGACAGGGGACCCTACAATGAGCAGTTCTTC
cdr3_aa: CASRPDRGPYNEQFF

v_call: TRBV5-4
clone_size: once
d_call: .
j_call: TRBJ1-3
cdr3_nt: TGTGCCAGCAGCTTGTGGGGTTCCTCTGGAAACACCATATATTTT
cdr3_aa: CASSLWGSSGNTIYF

v_call: TRBV21-1
clone_size: .
d_call: .
j_call: TRBJ2-3
cdr3_nt: TGTGCCAGCAGCGGGGAAGGGGCAGATACGCAGTATTTT
cdr3_aa: CASSGEGADTQYF

v_call: TRBV5-1
clone_size: .
d_call: .
j_call: TRBJ2-1
cdr3_nt: TGCGCCAGCAGTGGTCAACAACTAGCTTCCAATGAGCAGTTCTTC
cdr3_aa: CASSGQQLASNEQFF

v_call: TRBV15
clone_size: .
d_call: .
j_call: TRBJ1-5
cdr3_nt: TGTGCCACCAGCCGAGGGGTCAGCAATCAGCCCCAGCATTTT
cdr3_aa: CATSRGVSNQPQHF

v_call: TRBV4-2
clone_size: .
d_call: TRBD2
j_call: TRBJ2-7
cdr3_nt: TGTGCCAGCAGCCCGGGACTAGCGGGCATAGATTACTACGAGCAGTACTTC
cdr3_aa: CASSPGLAGIDYYEQYF

v_call: TRBV18
clone_size: once
d_call: TRBD2
j_call: TRBJ2-5
cdr3_nt: TGTGCCAGCTCACGGCTAGCGGGAGGTACCCAAGAGACCCAGTACTTC
cdr3_aa: CASSRLAGGTQETQYF

v_call: TRBV28
clone_size: .
d_call: .
j_call: TRBJ2-1
cdr3_nt: TGTGCCAGCAGTTTGATAGGGAATGAGCAGTTCTTC
cdr3_aa: CASSLIGNEQFF

v_call: TRBV10-1
clone_size: .
d_call: TRBD2
j_call: TRBJ2-3
cdr3_nt: TGCGCCAGCAGTGAGTCTAGGAGAGGTGGGAAGTCGGGAGCGGGAACAGATACGCAGTATTTT
cdr3_aa: CASSESRRGGKSGAGTDTQYF

v_call: TRBV30
clone_size: .
d_call: .
j_call: TRBJ2-3
cdr3_nt: TGTGCCTCTTCATCCGGGACACTCACAGATACGCAGTATTTT
cdr3_aa: CASSSGTLTDTQYF

v_call: TRBV18
clone_size: .
d_call: TRBD1
j_call: TRBJ2-7
cdr3_nt: TGTGCCAGCTCACCAAACAGGGGGACGGGGCAGTACTTC
cdr3_aa: CASSPNRGTGQYF

v_call: TRBV2
clone_size: .
d_call: TRBD2
j_call: TRBJ2-1
cdr3_nt: TGTGCCAGCAGAGTAGAAGCGGGAGAACACAATGAGCAGTTCTTC
cdr3_aa: CASRVEAGEHNEQFF

v_call: TRBV10-3
clone_size: .
d_call: .
j_call: TRBJ2-7
cdr3_nt: TGTGCCATCATGGGAAACTCCTACGAGCAGTACTTC
cdr3_aa: CAIMGNSYEQYF

v_call: TRBV5-1
clone_size: .
d_call: .
j_call: TRBJ2-1
cdr3_nt: TGCGCCAGCAGCTTGGTGCCTCGAGCCGACAATTACAATGAGCAGTTCTTC
cdr3_aa: CASSLVPRADNYNEQFF

v_call: TRBV18
clone_size: .
d_call: TRBD2
j_call: TRBJ2-1
cdr3_nt: TGTGCCAGCTCACCTCCGGGACTAGGCGGGGGAGAGCAGTTCTTC
cdr3_aa: CASSPPGLGGGEQFF

v_call: TRBV20-1
clone_size: once
d_call: .
j_call: TRBJ2-1
cdr3_nt: TGCAGTGCTAGCCAGCTCCATGAGCAGTTCTTC
cdr3_aa: CSASQLHEQFF

v_call: TRBV2
clone_size: .
d_call: TRBD1
j_call: TRBJ1-1
cdr3_nt: TGTGCCAGCAGTGTGGAGGGGGCGAACACTGAAGCTTTCTTT
cdr3_aa: CASSVEGANTEAFF

v_call: TRBV5-1
clone_size: .
d_call: .
j_call: TRBJ2-6
cdr3_nt: TGCGCCAGCCAGCCCCGGACGACAGACTCTGGGGCCAACGTCCTGACTTTC
cdr3_aa: CASQPRTTDSGANVLTF

v_call: TRBV14
clone_size: .
d_call: TRBD2
j_call: TRBJ2-2
cdr3_nt: TGTGCCAGCAGCCGCGGACTAGCGGGAGGTACCGGGGAGCTGTTTTTT
cdr3_aa: CASSRGLAGGTGELFF

v_call: TRBV5-5
clone_size: .
d_call: TRBD2
j_call: TRBJ2-7
cdr3_nt: TGTGCCAGCAGCAGGCCGGGGGGAGCGAGGAACGAGCAGTACTTC
cdr3_aa: CASSRPGGARNEQYF

v_call: TRBV7-3
clone_size: .
d_call: .
j_call: TRBJ2-2
cdr3_nt: TGTGCCAGCAGCCAGATGACCGGGATGTCCGCCGGGGAGCTGTTTTTT
cdr3_aa: CASSQMTGMSAGELFF

v_call: TRBV6-1
clone_size: once
d_call: TRBD2
j_call: TRBJ2-2
cdr3_nt: TGTGCCAGCAGTGGACTAGCGGACACCGGGGAGCTGTTTTTT
cdr3_aa: CASSGLADTGELFF

v_call: TRBV6-4
clone_size: .
d_call: .
j_call: TRBJ2-7
cdr3_nt: TGTGCCAGCAGAGATATAGTACAAACAGGGTTCTACGAGCAGTACTTC
cdr3_aa: CASRDIVQTGFYEQYF

v_call: TRBV18
clone_size: .
d_call: .
j_call: TRBJ2-3
cdr3_nt: TGTGCCAGCTCACCACCGTACTCGGGAGCCCCAGATACGCAGTATTTT
cdr3_aa: CASSPPYSGAPDTQYF

v_call: TRBV19
clone_size: .
d_call: .
j_call: TRBJ2-1
cdr3_nt: TGTGCCAGTAGGTGGGACAATGAGCAGTTCTTC
cdr3_aa: CASRWDNEQFF

v_call: TRBV10-3
clone_size: once
d_call: TRBD1
j_call: TRBJ1-2
cdr3_nt: TGTGCCATCAGCCAAGGGGACAGGGATGGGTATGGCTACACCTTC
cdr3_aa: CAISQGDRDGYGYTF

v_call: TRBV6-1
clone_size: .
d_call: TRBD1
j_call: TRBJ2-2
cdr3_nt: TGTGCCAGCAGTGTCGGGACAGGGGGCATCACCGGGGAGCTGTTTTTT
cdr3_aa: CASSVGTGGITGELFF

v_call: TRBV7-2
clone_size: .
d_call: .
j_call: TRBJ2-7
cdr3_nt: TGTGCCAGCAGCTCGTATCCCTACGAGCAGTACTTC
cdr3_aa: CASSSYPYEQYF

v_call: TRBV6-1
clone_size: .
d_call: TRBD2
j_call: TRBJ2-5
cdr3_nt: TGTGCCAGCAGTGAAGGGATCTTAGCGGGCGGGGAGACCCAGTACTTC
cdr3_aa: CASSEGILAGGETQYF

v_call: TRBV19
clone_size: .
d_call: TRBD2
j_call: TRBJ2-7
cdr3_nt: TGTGCCAGTAGTAGGACTAGCGGGAGTAGTTCCTACGAGCAGTACTTC
cdr3_aa: CASSRTSGSSSYEQYF

v_call: TRBV29-1
clone_size: .
d_call: TRBD2
j_call: TRBJ2-5
cdr3_nt: TGCAGCGTGCACCGGACTAGCGGGAGAAGACAAGAGACCCAGTACTTC
cdr3_aa: CSVHRTSGRRQETQYF

v_call: TRBV5-5
clone_size: .
d_call: TRBD1
j_call: TRBJ2-7
cdr3_nt: TGTGCCAGCAGCTTGGCAGGTAGACAGGGTACCTACGAGCAGTACTTC
cdr3_aa: CASSLAGRQGTYEQYF

v_call: TRBV28
clone_size: .
d_call: TRBD1
j_call: TRBJ1-2
cdr3_nt: TGTGCCAGCAACCCGGGACAGTTTTTTTTTGGCTACACCTTC
cdr3_aa: CASNPGQFFFGYTF

v_call: TRBV4-1
clone_size: .
d_call: .
j_call: TRBJ2-3
cdr3_nt: TGCGCCAGCAGCCAAGAACGGAACACAGATACGCAGTATTTT
cdr3_aa: CASSQERNTDTQYF